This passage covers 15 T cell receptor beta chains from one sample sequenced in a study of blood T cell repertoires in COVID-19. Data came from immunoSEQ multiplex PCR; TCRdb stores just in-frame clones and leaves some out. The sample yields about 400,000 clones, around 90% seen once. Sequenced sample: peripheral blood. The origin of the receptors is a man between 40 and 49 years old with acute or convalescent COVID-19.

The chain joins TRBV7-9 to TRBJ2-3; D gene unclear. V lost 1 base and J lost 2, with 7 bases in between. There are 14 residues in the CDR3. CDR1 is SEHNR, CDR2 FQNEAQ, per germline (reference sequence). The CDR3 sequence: CASSLGANTDTQYF. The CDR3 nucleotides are TGTGCCAGCAGCTTAGGCGCTAACACAGATACGCAGTATTTT.

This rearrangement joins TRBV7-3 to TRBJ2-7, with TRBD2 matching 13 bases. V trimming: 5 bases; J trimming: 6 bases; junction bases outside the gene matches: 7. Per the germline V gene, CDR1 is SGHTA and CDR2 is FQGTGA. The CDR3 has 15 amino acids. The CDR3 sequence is CASSPGLAGAPEQYF. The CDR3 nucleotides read TGTGCCAGCAGCCCCGGACTAGCGGGAGCTCCCGAGCAGTACTTC.

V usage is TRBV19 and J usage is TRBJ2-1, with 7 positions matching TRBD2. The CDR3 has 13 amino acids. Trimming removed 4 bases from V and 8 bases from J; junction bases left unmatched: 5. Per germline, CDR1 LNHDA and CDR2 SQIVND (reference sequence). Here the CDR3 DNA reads TGTGCCAGTAGTAAGGGACTAAGGGATGAGCAGTTCTTC. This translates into CASSKGLRDEQFF.

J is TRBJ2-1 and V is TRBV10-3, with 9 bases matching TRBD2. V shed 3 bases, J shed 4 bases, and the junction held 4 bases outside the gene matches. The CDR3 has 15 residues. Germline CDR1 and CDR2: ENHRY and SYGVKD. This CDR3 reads CAISETSGRYNEQFF. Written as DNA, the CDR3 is TGTGCCATCAGTGAAACTAGCGGGCGATACAATGAGCAGTTCTTC.

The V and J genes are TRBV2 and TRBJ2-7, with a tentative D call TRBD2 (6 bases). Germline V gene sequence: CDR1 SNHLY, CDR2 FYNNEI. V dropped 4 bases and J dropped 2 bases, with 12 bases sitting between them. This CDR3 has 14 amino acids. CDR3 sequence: CASSGRDRTYEQYF. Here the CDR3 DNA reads TGTGCCAGCAGTGGGAGGGATAGGACCTACGAGCAGTACTTC.

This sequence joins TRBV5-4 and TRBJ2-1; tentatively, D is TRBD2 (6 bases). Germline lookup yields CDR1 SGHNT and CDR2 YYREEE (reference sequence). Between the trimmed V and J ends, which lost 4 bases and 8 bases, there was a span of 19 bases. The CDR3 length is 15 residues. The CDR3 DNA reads TGTGCCAGCAGCCCCGGAACTAGCTCGGGCCATGAGCAGTTCTTC. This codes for CASSPGTSSGHEQFF.

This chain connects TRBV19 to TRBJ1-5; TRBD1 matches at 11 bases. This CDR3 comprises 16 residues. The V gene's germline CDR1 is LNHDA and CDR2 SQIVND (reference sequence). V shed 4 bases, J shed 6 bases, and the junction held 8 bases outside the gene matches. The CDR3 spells CASSTMDRGLGQPQHF. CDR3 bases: TGTGCCAGTAGTACCATGGACAGGGGGCTTGGTCAGCCCCAGCATTTT.

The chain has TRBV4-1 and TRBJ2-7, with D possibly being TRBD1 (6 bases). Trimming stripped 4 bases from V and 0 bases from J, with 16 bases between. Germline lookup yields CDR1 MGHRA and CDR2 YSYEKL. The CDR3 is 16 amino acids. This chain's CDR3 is CASSPYTGIISYEQYF. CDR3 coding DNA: TGCGCCAGCAGCCCTTATACAGGGATTATCTCCTACGAGCAGTACTTC.

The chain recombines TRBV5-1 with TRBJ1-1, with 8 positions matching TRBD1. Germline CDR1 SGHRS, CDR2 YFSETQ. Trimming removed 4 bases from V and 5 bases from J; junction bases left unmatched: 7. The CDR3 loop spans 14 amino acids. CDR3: CASSAQGGNTEAFF. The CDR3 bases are TGCGCCAGCAGCGCACAGGGGGGTAATACTGAAGCTTTCTTT.

CDR3 nucleotides: TGTGCCAGCAGCGGAGCAGGGGCTGGCGGCTACACCTTC. It translates to CASSGAGAGGYTF. The chain is built from TRBV7-3 and TRBJ1-2; D possibly corresponds to TRBD1 (6 bases). Germline V gene data show CDR1 as SGHTA and CDR2 as FQGTGA. Trimming shortened V by 5 bases and J by 8 bases, and 15 bases separated the two germline ends. The length of the CDR3 is 13 residues.

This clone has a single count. The CDR3 nucleotides are TGCAGCGTTTATGGGGGTACAGGGGACCGCTCTGGGGCCAACGTCCTGACTTTC. Translating it yields CSVYGGTGDRSGANVLTF. The chain uses TRBV29-1 and TRBJ2-6, with 7 bases that match TRBD1. The CDR3 runs 18 residues. V trimming: 5 bases; J trimming: 0 bases; junction bases outside the gene matches: 13. The V gene's germline CDR1 is SQVTM and CDR2 ANQGSEA.

The CDR3 spells CASSQHNGISGGNEQFF. CDR3 DNA: TGCGCCAGCAGCCAGCACAACGGGATCTCGGGGGGCAATGAGCAGTTCTTC. The genes are TRBV4-1 and TRBJ2-1, with 7 bases matching TRBD2. The germline V gene encodes CDR1 MGHRA and CDR2 YSYEKL. The CDR3 has 17 amino acids. V gave up 3 bases and J gave up 6 bases; unmatched junction bases: 14.

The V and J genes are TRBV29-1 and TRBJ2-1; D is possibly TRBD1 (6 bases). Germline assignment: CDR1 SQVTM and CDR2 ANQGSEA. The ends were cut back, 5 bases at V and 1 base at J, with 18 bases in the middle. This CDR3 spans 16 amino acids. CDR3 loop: CSVQGFSGQSYNEQFF. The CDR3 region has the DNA TGCAGCGTTCAGGGATTCAGCGGACAGTCCTACAATGAGCAGTTCTTC.

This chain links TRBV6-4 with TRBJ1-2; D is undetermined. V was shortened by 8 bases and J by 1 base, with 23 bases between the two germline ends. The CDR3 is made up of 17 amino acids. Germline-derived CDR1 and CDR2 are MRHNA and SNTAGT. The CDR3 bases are TGTGCCAGCCCTACTAAAATAGAGTTGCGGCGTAACTATGGCTACACCTTC. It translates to CASPTKIELRRNYGYTF.

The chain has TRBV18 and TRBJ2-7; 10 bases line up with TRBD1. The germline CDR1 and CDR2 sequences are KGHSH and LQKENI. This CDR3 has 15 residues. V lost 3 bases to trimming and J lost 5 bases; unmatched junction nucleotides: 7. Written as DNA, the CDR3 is TGTGCCAGCTCACCCGGGACAGGGGTGGCCCACGAGCAGTACTTC. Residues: CASSPGTGVAHEQYF.